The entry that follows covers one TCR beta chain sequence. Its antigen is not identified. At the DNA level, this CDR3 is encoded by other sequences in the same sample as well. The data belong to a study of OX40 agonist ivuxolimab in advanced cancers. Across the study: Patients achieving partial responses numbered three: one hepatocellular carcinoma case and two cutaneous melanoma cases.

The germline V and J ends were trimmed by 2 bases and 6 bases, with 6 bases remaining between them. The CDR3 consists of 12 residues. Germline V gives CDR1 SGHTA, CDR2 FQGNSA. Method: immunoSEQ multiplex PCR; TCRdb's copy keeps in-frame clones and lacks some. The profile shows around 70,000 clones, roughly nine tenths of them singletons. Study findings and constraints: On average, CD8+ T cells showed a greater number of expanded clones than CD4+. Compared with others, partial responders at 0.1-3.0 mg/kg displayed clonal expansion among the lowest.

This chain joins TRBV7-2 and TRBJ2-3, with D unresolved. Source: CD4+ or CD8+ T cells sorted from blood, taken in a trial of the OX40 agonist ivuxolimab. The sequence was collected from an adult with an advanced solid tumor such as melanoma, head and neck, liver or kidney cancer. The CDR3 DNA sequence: TGTGCCAGCAGCTTATCCCGGGATACGCAGTATTTT. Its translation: CASSLSRDTQYF. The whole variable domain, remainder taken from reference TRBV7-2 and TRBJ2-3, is GAGVSQSPSNKVTEKGKDVELRCDPISGHTALYWYRQSLGQGLEFLIYFQGNSAPDKSGLPSDRFSAERTGGSVSTLTIQRTQQEDSAVYLCASSLSRDTQYFGPGTRLTVL.